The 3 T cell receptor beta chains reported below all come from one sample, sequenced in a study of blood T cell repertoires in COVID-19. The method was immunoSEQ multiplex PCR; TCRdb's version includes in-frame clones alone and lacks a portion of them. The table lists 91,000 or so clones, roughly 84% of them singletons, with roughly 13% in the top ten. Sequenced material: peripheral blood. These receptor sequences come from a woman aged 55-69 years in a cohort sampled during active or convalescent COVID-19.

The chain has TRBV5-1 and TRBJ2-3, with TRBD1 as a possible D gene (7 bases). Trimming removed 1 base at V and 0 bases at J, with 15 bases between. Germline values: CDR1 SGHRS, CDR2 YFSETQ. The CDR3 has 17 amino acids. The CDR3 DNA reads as TGCGCCAGCAGCTTGTTTCCGACAGGGACTAGCACAGATACGCAGTATTTT. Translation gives CASSLFPTGTSTDTQYF.

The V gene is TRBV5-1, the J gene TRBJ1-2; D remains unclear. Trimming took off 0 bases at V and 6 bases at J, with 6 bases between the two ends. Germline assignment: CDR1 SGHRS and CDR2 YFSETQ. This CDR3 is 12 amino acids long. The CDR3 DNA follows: TGCGCCAGCAGCTTGGGGGAGGATGGCTACACCTTC. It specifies CASSLGEDGYTF.

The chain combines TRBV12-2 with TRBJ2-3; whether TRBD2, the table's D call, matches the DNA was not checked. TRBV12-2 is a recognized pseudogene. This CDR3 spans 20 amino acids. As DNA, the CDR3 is TGTGCAAGTCGCTTCAAGGGGGCTAGCGGGATGGGAACTGAAACAGATACGCAGTATTTT. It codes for CASRFKGASGMGTETDTQYF.